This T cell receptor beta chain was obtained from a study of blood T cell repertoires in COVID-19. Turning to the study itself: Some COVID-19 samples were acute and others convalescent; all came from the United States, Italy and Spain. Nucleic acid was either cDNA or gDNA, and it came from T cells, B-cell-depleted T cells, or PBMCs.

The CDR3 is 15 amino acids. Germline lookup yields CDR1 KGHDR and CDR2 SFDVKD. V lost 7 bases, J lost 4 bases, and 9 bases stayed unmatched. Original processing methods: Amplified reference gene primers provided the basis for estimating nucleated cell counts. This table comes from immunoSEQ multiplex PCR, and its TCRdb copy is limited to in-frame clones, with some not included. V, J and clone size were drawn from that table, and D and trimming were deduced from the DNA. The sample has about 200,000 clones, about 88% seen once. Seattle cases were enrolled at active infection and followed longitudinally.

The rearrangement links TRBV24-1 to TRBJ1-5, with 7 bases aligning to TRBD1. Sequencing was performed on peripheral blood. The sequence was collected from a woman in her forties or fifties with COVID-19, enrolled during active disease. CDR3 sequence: CATRGKGAGNQPQHF. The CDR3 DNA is TGTGCCACCAGAGGTAAGGGGGCAGGAAATCAGCCCCAGCATTTT.